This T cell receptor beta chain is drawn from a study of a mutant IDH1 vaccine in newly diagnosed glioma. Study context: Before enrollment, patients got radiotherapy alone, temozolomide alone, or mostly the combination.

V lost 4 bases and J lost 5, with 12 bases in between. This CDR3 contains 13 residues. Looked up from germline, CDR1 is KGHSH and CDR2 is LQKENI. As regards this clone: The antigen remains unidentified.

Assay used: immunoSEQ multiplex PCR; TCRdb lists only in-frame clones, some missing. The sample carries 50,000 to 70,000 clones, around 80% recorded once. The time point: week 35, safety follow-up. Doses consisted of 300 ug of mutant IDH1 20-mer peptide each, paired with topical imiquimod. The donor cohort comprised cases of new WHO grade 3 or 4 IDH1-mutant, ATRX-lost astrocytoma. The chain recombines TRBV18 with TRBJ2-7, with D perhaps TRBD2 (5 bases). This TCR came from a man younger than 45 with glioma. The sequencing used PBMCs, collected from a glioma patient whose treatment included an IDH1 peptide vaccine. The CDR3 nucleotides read TGTGCCAGCTCACGGACTCCCCCTGACGAGCAGTACTTC. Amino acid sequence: CASSRTPPDEQYF. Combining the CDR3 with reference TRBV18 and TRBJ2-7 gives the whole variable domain NAGVMQNPRHLVRRRGQEARLRCSPMKGHSHVYWYRQLPEEGLKFMVYLQKENIIDESGMPKERFSAEFPKEGPSILRIQQVVRGDSAAYFCASSRTPPDEQYFGPGTRLTVT.